Described below is a single TCR beta chain sequence and its context. The record originates from a study of blood T cell repertoires in COVID-19. Background on the study: Italy, Spain and the United States were the sources of the convalescent and acute COVID-19 samples.

As processed by the authors: The authors estimated nucleated cell counts from reference gene primer amplification. Clones were read by immunoSEQ multiplex PCR, and TCRdb kept only the in-frame ones, dropping some. The V and J calls and clone size were taken over from that table, and D and trimming were inferred from the DNA. This sample has just over 650,000 clones, with 75% to 90% found just once. The CDR3 is 12 amino acids. Trimming took 10 bases from V and 4 from J, leaving 13 bases between them. Germline V gene lookup returns CDR1 SNHLY and CDR2 FYNNEI. This chain connects TRBV2 to TRBJ1-2; a weak D match, TRBD1 (6 bases). Sequencing input: peripheral blood. The TCR sequence derives from a woman aged 18-29 years with acute or convalescent COVID-19. Here the CDR3 reads CANRGQSYGYTF. CDR3 DNA: TGTGCCAACCGAGGACAGTCCTATGGCTACACCTTC.